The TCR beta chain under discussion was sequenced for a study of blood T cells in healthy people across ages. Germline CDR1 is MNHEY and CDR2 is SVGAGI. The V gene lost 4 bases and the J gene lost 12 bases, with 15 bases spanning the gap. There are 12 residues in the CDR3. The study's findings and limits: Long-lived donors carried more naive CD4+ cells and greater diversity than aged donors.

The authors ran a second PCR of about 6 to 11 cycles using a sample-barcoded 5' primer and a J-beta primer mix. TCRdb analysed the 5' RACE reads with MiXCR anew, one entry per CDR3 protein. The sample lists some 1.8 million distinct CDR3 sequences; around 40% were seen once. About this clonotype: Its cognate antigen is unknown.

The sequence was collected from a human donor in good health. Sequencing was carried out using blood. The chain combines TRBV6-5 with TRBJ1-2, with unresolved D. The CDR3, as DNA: TGTGCCAGCAGTTTAGACGGCTTCTACCACACCTTC. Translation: CASSLDGFYHTF.